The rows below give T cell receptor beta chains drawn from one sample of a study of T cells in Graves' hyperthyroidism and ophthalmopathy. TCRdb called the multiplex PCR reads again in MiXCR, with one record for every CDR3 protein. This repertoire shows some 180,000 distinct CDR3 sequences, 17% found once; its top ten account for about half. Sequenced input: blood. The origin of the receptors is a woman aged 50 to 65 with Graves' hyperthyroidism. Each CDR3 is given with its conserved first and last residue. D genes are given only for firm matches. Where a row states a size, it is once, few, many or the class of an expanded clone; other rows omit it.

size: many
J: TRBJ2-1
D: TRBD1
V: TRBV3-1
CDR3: CASSQGGTGATNEQFF
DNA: TGTGCCAGCAGCCAAGGGGGGACAGGGGCGACAAATGAGCAGTTCTTC

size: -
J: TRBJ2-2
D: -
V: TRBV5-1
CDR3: CASKWSFGGLNTGELFF
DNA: TGCGCCAGCAAATGGTCTTTCGGGGGATTGAACACCGGGGAGCTGTTTTTT

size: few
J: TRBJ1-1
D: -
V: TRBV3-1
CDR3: CASSQDWVRNTEAFF
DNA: TGTGCCAGCAGCCAAGATTGGGTGAGGAACACTGAAGCTTTCTTT

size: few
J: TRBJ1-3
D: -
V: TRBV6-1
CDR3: CASQQPGGNTIYF
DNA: TGTGCCAGCCAGCAACCGGGTGGAAACACCATATATTTT

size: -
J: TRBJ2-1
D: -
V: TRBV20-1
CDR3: CSASTGTLTQFF
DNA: TGCAGTGCTAGTACAGGGACGCTTACACAGTTCTTC

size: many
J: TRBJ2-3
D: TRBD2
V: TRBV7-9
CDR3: CASSSKRGHTDTQYF
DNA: TGTGCCAGCAGCTCCAAGCGGGGGCACACAGATACGCAGTATTTT

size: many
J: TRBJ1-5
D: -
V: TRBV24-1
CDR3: CATKGQQDSLDQPQHF
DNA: TGTGCCACCAAGGGCCAACAGGACTCTCTCGATCAGCCCCAGCATTTT

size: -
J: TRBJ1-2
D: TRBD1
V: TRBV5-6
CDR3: CASSKTGKFYGYTF
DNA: TGTGCCAGCAGCAAGACAGGGAAGTTCTATGGCTACACCTTC

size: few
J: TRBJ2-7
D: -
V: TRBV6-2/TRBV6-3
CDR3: CASSSGVEYEQYF
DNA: TGTGCCAGCAGTTCAGGGGTAGAGTACGAGCAGTACTTC

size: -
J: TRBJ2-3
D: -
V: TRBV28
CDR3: CASSSMGQGGDTQYF
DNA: TGTGCCAGCAGTTCTATGGGGCAGGGTGGAGATACGCAGTATTTT

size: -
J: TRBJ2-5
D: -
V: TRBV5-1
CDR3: CASSSGQQETQYF
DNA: TGCGCCAGCAGCTCGGGACAACAAGAGACCCAGTACTTC

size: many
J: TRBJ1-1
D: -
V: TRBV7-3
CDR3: CASSLGAGTMNTEAFF
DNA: TGTGCCAGCAGCCTAGGGGCCGGTACCATGAACACTGAAGCTTTCTTT

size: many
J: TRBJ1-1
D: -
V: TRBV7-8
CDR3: CASSLALEAFF
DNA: TGTGCCAGCAGCTTAGCCTTAGAAGCTTTCTTT

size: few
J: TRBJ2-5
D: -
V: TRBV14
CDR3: CASSHPAKGETQYF
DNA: TGTGCCAGCAGCCACCCAGCCAAGGGAGAGACCCAGTACTTC